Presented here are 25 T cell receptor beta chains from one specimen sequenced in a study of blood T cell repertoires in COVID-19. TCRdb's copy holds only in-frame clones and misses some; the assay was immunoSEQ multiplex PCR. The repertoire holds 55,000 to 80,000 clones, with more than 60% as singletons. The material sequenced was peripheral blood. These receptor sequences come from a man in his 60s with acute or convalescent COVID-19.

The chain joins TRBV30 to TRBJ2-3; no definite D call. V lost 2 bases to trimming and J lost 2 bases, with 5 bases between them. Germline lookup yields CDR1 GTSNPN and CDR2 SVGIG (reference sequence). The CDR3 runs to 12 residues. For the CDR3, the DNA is TGTGCCTGGAGTTGGGCCACAGATACGCAGTATTTT. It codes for CAWSWATDTQYF. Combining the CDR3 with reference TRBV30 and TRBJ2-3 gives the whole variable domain SQTIHQWPATLVQPVGSPLSLECTVEGTSNPNLYWYRQAAGRGLQLLFYSVGIGQISSEVPQNLSASRPQDRQFILSSKKLLLSDSGFYLCAWSWATDTQYFGPGTRLTVL.

CDR3 nucleotides: TGTGCCAGCAGCTTGCTGGCAGTTATGAACACTGAAGCTTTCTTT. Amino acids: CASSLLAVMNTEAFF. The chain is built from TRBV5-5 and TRBJ1-1; D uncertain. The CDR3 has 15 amino acids. Germline loops: CDR1 SGHKS, CDR2 YYEKEE (reference sequence). The V end was cut by 1 base, the J end by 0 bases, with 10 bases between. The entire variable domain, with the rest obtained from reference TRBV5-5 and TRBJ1-1, is as follows: DAGVTQSPTHLIKTRGQQVTLRCSPISGHKSVSWYQQVLGQGPQFIFQYYEKEERGRGNFPDRFSARQFPNYSSELNVNALLLGDSALYLCASSLLAVMNTEAFFGQGTRLTVV.

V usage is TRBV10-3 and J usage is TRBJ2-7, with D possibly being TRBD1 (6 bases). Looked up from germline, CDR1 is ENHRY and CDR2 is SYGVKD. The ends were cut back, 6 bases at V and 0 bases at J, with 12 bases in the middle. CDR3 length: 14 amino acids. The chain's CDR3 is CAIRDSTSSYEQYF. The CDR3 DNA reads TGTGCCATCAGGGACAGTACTAGCTCCTACGAGCAGTACTTC.

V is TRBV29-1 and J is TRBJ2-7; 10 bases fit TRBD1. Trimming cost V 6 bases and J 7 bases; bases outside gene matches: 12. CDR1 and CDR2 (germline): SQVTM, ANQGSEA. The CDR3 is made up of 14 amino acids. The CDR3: CSVARDRGLREQYF. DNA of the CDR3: TGCAGCGTGGCCCGGGACAGGGGATTACGGGAGCAGTACTTC.

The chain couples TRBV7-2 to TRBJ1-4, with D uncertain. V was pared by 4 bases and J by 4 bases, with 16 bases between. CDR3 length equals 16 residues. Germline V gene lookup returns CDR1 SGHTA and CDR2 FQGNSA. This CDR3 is CASSSERAGFNEKLFF. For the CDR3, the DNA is TGTGCCAGCAGCTCCGAGCGGGCGGGCTTTAATGAAAAACTGTTTTTT.

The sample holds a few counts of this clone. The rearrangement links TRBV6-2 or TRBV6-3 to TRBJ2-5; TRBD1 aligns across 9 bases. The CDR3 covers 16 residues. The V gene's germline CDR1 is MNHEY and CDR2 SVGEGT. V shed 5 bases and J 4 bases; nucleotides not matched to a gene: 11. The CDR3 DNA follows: TGTGCCAGCAGTCCCCTGGGGACAGGGCGTTTAGAGACCCAGTACTTC. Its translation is CASSPLGTGRLETQYF.

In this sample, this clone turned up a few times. DNA for the CDR3: TGTGCCAGCAGCTTAGATCTCGGGGGGCGTAGGTACACCTTC. It encodes CASSLDLGGRRYTF. The V and J genes are TRBV11-2 and TRBJ1-2; D may be TRBD1 (6 bases). The germline CDR1 and CDR2 sequences are SGHAT and FQNNGV. This CDR3 has 14 amino acids. The ends were cut back, 0 bases at V and 11 bases at J, with 16 bases in the middle.

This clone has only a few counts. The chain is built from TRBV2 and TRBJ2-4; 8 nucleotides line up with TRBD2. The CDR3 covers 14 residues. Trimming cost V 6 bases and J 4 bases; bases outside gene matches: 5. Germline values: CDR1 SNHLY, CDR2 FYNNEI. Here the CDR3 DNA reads TGTGCCAGCAGACCGGGACTAGAAAAAAACATTCAGTACTTC. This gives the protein CASRPGLEKNIQYF.

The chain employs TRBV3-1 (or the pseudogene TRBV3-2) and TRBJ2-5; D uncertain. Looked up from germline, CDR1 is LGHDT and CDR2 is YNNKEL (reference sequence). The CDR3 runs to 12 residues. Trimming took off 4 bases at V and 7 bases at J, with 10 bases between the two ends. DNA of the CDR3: TGTGCCAGCAGCCCCCCTCCCGGGACCCAGTACTTC. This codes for CASSPPPGTQYF.

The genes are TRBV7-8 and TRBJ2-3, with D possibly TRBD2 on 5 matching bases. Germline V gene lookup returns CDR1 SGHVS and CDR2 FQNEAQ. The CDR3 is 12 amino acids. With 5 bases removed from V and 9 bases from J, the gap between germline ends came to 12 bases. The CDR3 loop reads CASSTRTGTQYF. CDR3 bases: TGTGCCAGCAGCACCCGAACGGGGACGCAGTATTTT.

The CDR3 spells CASSQKRLAGAHEQFF. In DNA, the CDR3 is TGTGCCAGCAGCCAGAAGAGACTAGCGGGAGCCCATGAGCAGTTCTTC. This chain links TRBV3-1 (or the pseudogene TRBV3-2) with TRBJ2-1; 12 bases line up with TRBD2. Per the germline V gene, CDR1 is LGHDT and CDR2 is YNNKEL (reference sequence). Unmatched junction bases numbered 8, after V lost 3 bases and J lost 8 bases. This CDR3 region has 16 residues.

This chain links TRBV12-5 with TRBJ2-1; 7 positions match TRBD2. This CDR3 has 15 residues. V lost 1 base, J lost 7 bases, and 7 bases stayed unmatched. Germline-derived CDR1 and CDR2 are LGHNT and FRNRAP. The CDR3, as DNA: TGTGCTAGTGGTTTGGCGGGGGGTTGGACAAATGAGCAGTTCTTC. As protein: CASGLAGGWTNEQFF.

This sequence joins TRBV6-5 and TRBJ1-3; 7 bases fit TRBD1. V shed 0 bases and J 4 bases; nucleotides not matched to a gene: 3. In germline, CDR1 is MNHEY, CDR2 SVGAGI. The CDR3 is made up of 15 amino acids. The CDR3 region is CASSYSTGRGNTIYF. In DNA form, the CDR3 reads TGTGCCAGCAGTTACTCGACAGGGAGAGGAAACACCATATATTTT.

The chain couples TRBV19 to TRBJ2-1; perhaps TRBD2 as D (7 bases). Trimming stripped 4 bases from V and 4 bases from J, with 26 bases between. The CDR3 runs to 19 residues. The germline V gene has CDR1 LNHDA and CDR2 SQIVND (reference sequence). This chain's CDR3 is CASSTDINPAGALYNEQFF. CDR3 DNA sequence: TGTGCCAGTAGTACCGATATTAACCCCGCGGGGGCGCTTTACAATGAGCAGTTCTTC.

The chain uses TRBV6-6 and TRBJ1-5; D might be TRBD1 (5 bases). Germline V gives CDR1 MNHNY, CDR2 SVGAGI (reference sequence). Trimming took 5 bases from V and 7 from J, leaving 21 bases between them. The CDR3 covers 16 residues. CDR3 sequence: CASSLSLRERGQPQHF. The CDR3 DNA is TGTGCCAGCAGTCTGTCCCTCAGGGAACGAGGACAGCCCCAGCATTTT.

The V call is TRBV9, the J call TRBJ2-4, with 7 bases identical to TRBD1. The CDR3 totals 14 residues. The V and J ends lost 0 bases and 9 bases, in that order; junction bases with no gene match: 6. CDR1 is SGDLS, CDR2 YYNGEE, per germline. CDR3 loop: CASSVAKGAGIQYF. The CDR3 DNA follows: TGTGCCAGCAGCGTAGCTAAGGGGGCGGGCATTCAGTACTTC.

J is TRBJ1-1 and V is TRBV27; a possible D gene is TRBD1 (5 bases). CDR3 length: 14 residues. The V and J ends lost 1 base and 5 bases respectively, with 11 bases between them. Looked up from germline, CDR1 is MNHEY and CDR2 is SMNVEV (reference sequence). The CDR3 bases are TGTGCCAGCAGTTTATGGGGGGGGGAGACTGAAGCTTTCTTT. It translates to CASSLWGGETEAFF.

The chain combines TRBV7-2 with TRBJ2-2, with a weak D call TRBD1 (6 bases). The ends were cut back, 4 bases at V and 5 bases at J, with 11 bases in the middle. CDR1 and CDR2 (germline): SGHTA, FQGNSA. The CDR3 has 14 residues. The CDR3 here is CASSSRGFTGELFF. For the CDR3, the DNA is TGTGCCAGCAGCTCAAGGGGGTTTACCGGGGAGCTGTTTTTT.

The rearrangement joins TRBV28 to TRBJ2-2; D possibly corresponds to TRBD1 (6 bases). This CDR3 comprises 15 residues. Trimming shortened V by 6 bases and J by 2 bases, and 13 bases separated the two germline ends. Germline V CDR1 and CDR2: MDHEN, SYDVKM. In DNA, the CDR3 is TGTGCCAGCAGCAAGGGGGACCTTAACACCGGGGAGCTGTTTTTT. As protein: CASSKGDLNTGELFF. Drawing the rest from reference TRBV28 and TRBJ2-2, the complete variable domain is DVKVTQSSRYLVKRTGEKVFLECVQDMDHENMFWYRQDPGLGLRLIYFSYDVKMKEKGDIPEGYSVSREKKERFSLILESASTNQTSMYLCASSKGDLNTGELFFGEGSRLTVL.

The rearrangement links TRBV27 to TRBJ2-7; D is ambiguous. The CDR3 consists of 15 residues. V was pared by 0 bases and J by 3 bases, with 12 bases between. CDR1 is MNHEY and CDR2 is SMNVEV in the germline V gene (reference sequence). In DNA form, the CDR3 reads TGTGCCAGCAGTTTATCGGCTAGTCCCGACTACGAGCAGTACTTC. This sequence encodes CASSLSASPDYEQYF.

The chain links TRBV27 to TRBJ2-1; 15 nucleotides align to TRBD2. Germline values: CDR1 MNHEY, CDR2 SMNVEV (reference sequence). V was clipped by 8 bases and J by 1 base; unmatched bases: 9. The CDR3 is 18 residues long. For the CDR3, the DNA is TGTGCCAGCTCCGAATACGGGACTAGCGGGAGGTCCTACAATGAGCAGTTCTTC. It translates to CASSEYGTSGRSYNEQFF.

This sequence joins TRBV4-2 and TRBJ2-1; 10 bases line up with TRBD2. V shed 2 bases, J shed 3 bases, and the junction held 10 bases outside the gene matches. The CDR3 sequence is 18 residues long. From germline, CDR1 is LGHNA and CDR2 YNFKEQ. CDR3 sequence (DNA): TGTGCCAGCAGCCAAACCGGACAGAGCGGGAGGGGCTACAATGAGCAGTTCTTC. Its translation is CASSQTGQSGRGYNEQFF.

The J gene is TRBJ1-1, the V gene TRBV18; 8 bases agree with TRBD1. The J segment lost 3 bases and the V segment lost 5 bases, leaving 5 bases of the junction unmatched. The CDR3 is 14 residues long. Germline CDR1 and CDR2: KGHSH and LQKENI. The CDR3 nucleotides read TGTGCCAGCTCATCTACGACAGGGGACACTGAAGCTTTCTTT. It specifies CASSSTTGDTEAFF.

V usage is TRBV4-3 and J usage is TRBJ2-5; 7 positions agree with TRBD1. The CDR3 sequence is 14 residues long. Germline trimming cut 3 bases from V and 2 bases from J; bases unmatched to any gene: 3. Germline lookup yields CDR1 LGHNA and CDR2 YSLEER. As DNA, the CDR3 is TGCGCCAGCAGCCATCTGGGACAGCAAGAGACCCAGTACTTC. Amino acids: CASSHLGQQETQYF.

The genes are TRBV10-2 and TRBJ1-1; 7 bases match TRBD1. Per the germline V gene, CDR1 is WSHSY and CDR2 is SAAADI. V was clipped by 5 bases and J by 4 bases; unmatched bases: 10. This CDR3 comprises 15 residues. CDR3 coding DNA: TGCGCCAGCAGTCGGACCACAGGGGCAGGCACTGAAGCTTTCTTT. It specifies CASSRTTGAGTEAFF.